This T cell receptor beta chain was found in a study of immune characterization of retroperitoneal liposarcoma. TCRdb called the PCR reads again in MiXCR, with one record for every CDR3 protein. The sample has 2,500 to 3,000 distinct CDR3 sequences; under 45% are singletons. This clonotype was detected a few times. The CDR3 has 16 residues. Trimming cost V 0 bases and J 6 bases, with 16 bases left between them. In germline, CDR1 is MNHEY, CDR2 SVGAGI. This clonotype was obtained from a male donor with retroperitoneal liposarcoma. The J gene is TRBJ2-3, the V gene TRBV6-5; a weak D match, TRBD2 (5 bases). The specimen sequenced was tumor tissue. The CDR3 spells CASSYSNTRASDTQYF. CDR3 bases: TGTGCCAGCAGTTACTCGAACACTAGAGCCTCGGATACGCAGTATTTT.